The following is a T cell receptor beta chain sequence with its context. This table comes from immunoSEQ multiplex PCR, and its TCRdb copy is limited to in-frame clones, with some not included. The profile shows a few hundred thousand clones, approximately 83% of them singletons. V gave up 2 bases and J gave up 2 bases; unmatched junction bases: 7. This CDR3 is 16 amino acids long. Germline CDR1 and CDR2: MDHEN and SYDVKM. The data stem from a study of blood T cell repertoires in COVID-19. Study summary: Acute and convalescent COVID-19 samples came from the United States, Italy and Spain.

The specimen sequenced was PBMCs or T cells enriched from blood (not recorded which). The clonotype was recovered from a man aged 50 to 59 who had recovered from COVID-19. The genes are TRBV28 and TRBJ1-1, with 8 bases fitting TRBD1. CDR3 loop: CASSLRDRSPNTEAFF. DNA for the CDR3: TGTGCCAGCAGTTTAAGGGACAGGAGTCCTAACACTGAAGCTTTCTTT.